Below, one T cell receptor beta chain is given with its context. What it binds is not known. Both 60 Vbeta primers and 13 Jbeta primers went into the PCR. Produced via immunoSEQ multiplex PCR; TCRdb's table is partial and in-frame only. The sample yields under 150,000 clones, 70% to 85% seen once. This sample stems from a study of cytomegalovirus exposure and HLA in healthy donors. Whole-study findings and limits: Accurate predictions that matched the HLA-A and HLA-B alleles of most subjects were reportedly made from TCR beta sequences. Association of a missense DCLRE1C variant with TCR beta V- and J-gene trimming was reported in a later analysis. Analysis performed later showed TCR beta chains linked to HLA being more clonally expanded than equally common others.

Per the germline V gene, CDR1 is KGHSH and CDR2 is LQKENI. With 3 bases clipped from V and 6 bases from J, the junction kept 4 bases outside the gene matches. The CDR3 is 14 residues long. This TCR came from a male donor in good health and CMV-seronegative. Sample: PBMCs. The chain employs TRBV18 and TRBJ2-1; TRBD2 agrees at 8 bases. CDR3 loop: CASSPRGGSNEQFF. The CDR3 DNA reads TGTGCCAGCTCACCCCGGGGGGGTAGCAATGAGCAGTTCTTC.